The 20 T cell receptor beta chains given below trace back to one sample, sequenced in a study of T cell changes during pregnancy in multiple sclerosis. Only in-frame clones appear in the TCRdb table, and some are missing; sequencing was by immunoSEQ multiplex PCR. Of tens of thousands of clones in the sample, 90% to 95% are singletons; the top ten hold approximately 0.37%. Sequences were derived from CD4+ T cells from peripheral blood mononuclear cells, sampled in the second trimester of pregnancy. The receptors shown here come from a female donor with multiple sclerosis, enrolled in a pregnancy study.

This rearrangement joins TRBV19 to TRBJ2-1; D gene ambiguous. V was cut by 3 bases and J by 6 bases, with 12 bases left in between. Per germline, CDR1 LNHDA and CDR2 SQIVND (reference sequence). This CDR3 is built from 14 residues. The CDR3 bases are TGTGCCAGTAGTATCTCCCCACTACTCAATGAGCAGTTCTTC. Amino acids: CASSISPLLNEQFF.

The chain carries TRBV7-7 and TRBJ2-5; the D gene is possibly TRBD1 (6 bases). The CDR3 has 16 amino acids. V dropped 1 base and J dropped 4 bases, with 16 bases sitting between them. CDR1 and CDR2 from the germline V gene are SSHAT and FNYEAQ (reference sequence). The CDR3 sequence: CASSLDQGIGVETQYF. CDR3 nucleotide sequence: TGTGCCAGCAGCTTAGATCAGGGGATAGGTGTAGAGACCCAGTACTTC.

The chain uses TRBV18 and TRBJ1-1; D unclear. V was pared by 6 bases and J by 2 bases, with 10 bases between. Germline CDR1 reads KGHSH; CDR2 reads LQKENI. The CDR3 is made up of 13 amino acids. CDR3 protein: CASSYGSNTEAFF. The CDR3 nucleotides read TGTGCCAGCTCGTACGGGAGTAACACTGAAGCTTTCTTT. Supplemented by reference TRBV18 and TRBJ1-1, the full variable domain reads NAGVMQNPRHLVRRRGQEARLRCSPMKGHSHVYWYRQLPEEGLKFMVYLQKENIIDESGMPKERFSAEFPKEGPSILRIQQVVRGDSAAYFCASSYGSNTEAFFGQGTRLTVV.

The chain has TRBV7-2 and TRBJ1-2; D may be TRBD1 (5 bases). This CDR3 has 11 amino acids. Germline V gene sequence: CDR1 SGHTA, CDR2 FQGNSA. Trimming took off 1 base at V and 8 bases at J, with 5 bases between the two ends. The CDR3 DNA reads TGTGCCAGCAGCTTAGAGGGGGGCTACACCTTC. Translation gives CASSLEGGYTF.

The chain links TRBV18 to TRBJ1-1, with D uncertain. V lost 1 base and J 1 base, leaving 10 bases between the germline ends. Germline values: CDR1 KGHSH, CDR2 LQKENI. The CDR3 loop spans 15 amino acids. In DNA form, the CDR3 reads TGTGCCAGCTCACCACAAGAGGAAGGGAACACTGAAGCTTTCTTT. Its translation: CASSPQEEGNTEAFF.

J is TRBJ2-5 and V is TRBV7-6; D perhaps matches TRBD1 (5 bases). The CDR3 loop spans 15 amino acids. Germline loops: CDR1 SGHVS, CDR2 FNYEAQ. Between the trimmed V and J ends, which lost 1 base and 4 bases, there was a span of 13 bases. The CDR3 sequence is CASSLGALGLETQYF. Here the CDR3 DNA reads TGTGCCAGCAGCTTAGGAGCGTTGGGGCTAGAGACCCAGTACTTC.

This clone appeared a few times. The CDR3 nucleotides read TGTGCCAGTAGTATCGGGACAGGGGGAACTGAAGCTTTCTTT. This encodes CASSIGTGGTEAFF. This chain joins TRBV19 and TRBJ1-1; 11 nucleotides agree with TRBD1. Per germline, CDR1 LNHDA and CDR2 SQIVND (reference sequence). The CDR3 contains 14 residues. Trimming removed 3 bases from V and 5 bases from J; junction bases left unmatched: 2.

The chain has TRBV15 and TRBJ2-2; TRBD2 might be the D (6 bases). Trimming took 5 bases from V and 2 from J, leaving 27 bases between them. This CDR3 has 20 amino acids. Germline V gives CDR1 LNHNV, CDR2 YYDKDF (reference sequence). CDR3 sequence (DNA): TGTGCCACCAGCCCCCGAATAGCGGAGCGCCTGGGGGTAAACACCGGGGAGCTGTTTTTT. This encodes CATSPRIAERLGVNTGELFF.

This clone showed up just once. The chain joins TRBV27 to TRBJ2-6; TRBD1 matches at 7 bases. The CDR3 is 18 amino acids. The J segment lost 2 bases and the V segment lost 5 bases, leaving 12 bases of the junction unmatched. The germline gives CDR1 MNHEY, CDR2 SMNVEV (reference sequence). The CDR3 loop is CASSPRQGRSPGANVLTF. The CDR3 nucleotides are TGTGCCAGCAGTCCAAGACAGGGAAGGAGCCCTGGGGCCAACGTCCTGACTTTC.

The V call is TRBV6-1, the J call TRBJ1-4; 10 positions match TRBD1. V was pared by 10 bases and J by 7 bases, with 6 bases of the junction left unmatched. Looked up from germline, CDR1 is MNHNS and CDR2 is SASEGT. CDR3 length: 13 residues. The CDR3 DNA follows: TGTGCCATCGACAGGGGGCTAGGTGAAAAACTGTTTTTT. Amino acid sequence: CAIDRGLGEKLFF.

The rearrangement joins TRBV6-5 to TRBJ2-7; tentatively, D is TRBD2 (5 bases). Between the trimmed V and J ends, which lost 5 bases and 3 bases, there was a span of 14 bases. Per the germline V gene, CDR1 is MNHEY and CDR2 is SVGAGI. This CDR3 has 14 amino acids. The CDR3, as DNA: TGTGCCAGCAGTCGAGGACTTGCTCTCTACGAGCAGTACTTC. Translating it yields CASSRGLALYEQYF.

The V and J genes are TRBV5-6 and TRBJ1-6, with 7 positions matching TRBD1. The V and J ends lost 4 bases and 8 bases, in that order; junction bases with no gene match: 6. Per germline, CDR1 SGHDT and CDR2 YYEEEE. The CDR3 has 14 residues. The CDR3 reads CASSKRDSYSPLHF. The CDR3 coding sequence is TGTGCCAGCAGCAAAAGGGACAGTTATTCACCCCTCCACTTT.

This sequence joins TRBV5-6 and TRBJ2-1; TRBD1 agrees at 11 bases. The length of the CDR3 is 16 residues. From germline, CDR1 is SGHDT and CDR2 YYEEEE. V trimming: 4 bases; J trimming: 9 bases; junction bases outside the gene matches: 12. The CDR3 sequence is CASSPWDRGIWGEQFF. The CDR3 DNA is TGTGCCAGCAGCCCGTGGGACAGGGGGATCTGGGGTGAGCAGTTCTTC.

CDR3 DNA sequence: TGTGCCAGCAGCTTAATGGCCAGGGAGCGGGGGGACAATGAGCAGTTCTTC. This codes for CASSLMARERGDNEQFF. J is TRBJ2-1 and V is TRBV7-3; TRBD2 matches 9 bases. Per the germline V gene, CDR1 is SGHTA and CDR2 is FQGTGA. Trimming took 1 base from V and 5 from J; bases not matched to a gene: 9. The CDR3 is 17 residues long.

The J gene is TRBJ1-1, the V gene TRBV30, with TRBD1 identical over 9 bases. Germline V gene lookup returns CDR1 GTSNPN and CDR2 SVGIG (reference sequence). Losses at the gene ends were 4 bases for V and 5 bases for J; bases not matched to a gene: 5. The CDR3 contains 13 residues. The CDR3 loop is CAWNRGQGTEAFF. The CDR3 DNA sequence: TGTGCCTGGAATAGGGGACAGGGTACTGAAGCTTTCTTT.

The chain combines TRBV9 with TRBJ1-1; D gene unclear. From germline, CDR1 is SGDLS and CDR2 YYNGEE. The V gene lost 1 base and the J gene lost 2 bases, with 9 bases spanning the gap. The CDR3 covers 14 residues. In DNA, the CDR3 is TGTGCCAGCAGCGTATTCTCCAGTAACACTGAAGCTTTCTTT. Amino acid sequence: CASSVFSSNTEAFF.

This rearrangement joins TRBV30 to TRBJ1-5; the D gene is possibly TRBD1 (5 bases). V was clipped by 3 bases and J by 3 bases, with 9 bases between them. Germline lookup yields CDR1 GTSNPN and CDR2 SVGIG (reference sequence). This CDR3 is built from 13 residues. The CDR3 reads CAWSGHLNQPQHF. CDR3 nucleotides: TGTGCCTGGAGCGGACACCTCAATCAGCCCCAGCATTTT.

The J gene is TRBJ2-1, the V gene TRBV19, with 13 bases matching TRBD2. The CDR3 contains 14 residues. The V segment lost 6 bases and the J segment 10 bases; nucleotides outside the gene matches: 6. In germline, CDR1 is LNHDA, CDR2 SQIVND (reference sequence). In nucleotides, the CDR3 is TGTGCCAGTAGCATCGGACTAGCGGGAGTCGAGCAGTTCTTC. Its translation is CASSIGLAGVEQFF. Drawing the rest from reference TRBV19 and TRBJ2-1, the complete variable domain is DGGITQSPKYLFRKEGQNVTLSCEQNLNHDAMYWYRQDPGQGLRLIYYSQIVNDFQKGDIAEGYSVSREKKESFPLTVTSAQKNPTAFYLCASSIGLAGVEQFFGPGTRLTVL.

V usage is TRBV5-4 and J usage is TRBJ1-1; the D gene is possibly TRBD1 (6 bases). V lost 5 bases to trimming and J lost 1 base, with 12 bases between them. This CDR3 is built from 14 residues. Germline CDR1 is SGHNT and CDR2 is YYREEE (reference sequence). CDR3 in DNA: TGTGCCAGCAGTCAAGAACAGGGGAACACTGAAGCTTTCTTT. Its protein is CASSQEQGNTEAFF. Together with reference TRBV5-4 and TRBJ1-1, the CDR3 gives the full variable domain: ETGVTQSPTHLIKTRGQQVTLRCSSQSGHNTVSWYQQALGQGPQFIFQYYREEENGRGNFPPRFSGLQFPNYSSELNVNALELDDSALYLCASSQEQGNTEAFFGQGTRLTVV.

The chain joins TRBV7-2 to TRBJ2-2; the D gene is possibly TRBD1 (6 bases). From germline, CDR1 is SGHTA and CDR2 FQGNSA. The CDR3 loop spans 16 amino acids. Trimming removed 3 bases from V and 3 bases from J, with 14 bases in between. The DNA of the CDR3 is TGTGCCAGCAGCTTGAGACAGGTCTCCGACACCGGGGAGCTGTTTTTT. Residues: CASSLRQVSDTGELFF.